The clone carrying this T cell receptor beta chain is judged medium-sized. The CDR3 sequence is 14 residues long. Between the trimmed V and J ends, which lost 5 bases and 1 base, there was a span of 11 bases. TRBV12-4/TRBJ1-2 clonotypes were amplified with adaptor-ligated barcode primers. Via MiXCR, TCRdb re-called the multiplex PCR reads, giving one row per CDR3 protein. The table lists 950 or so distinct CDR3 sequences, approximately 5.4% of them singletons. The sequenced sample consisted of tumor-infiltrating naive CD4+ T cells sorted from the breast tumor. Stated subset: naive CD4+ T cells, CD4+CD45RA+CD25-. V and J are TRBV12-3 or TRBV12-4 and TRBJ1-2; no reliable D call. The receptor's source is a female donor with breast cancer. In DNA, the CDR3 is TGTGCCAGCAGTCCCACAAATTATAACTATGGCTACACCTTC. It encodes CASSPTNYNYGYTF.